The rows below give T cell receptor beta chains drawn from one sample of a study of blood T cells in healthy people across ages. Via MiXCR, TCRdb re-called the 5' RACE reads, giving one row per CDR3 protein. The sample carries over 1,200,000 distinct CDR3 sequences, around 55% recorded once. The sample consisted of blood. The receptor source for this set is a man between 18 and 29 years old in good health. The CDR3 runs from the conserved cysteine through the conserved F or W. The D gene is left open where the match is weak. Rows may omit the clone size; those that give it use once, few, many or a size class.

>-|TRBV4-3|TRBD2|TRBJ2-1
TGCGCCAGCAGCCAAGCCGAACGACTAGCGGGGGAGCAGTTCTTC
CASSQAERLAGEQFF
>-|TRBV5-6|TRBD1|TRBJ2-1
TGTGCCAGCAGCTTAACAGGGGGCCCCTTTGGTGAGCAGTTCTTC
CASSLTGGPFGEQFF
>-|TRBV4-2|-|TRBJ1-4
TGTGCCAGCAGCCAAGATTTCGCGGGGGCAACTAATGAAAAACTGTTTTTT
CASSQDFAGATNEKLFF
>-|TRBV11-2|-|TRBJ2-4
TGTGCCAGCAGCCCCACCCACACAGTAGCCAAAAACATTCAGTACTTC
CASSPTHTVAKNIQYF
>few|TRBV7-2|-|TRBJ1-1
TGTGCCAGCAGCTTAGTTATGGGGGGCAACACTGAAGCTTTCTTT
CASSLVMGGNTEAFF
>-|TRBV2|TRBD1|TRBJ1-6
TGTGCCAGCAGTGGCTCCGGGACAGTTAATTCACCCCTCCACTTT
CASSGSGTVNSPLHF
>-|TRBV7-6|-|TRBJ1-2
TGTGCCAGCAGCGGAGTGGGGCAGCGAGACCAGCCTAACTATGGCTACACCTTC
CASSGVGQRDQPNYGYTF
>few|TRBV20-1|-|TRBJ2-1
TGCAGTGCAGGTGTGGGCCCTCCTCACCACAATGAGCAGTTCTTC
CSAGVGPPHHNEQFF
>-|TRBV15|-|TRBJ2-7
TGTGCCACCAGCAGAGGGGTTTCCTACGAGCAGTACTTC
CATSRGVSYEQYF
>few|TRBV28|-|TRBJ2-3
TGTGCCAGCACCGTAAGGTTCACAGATACGCAGTATTTT
CASTVRFTDTQYF
>-|TRBV25-1|TRBD1|TRBJ2-2
TGTGCCAGCAGTAAACCAACCGGGACAGGGGAAAACACCGGGGAGCTGTTTTTT
CASSKPTGTGENTGELFF